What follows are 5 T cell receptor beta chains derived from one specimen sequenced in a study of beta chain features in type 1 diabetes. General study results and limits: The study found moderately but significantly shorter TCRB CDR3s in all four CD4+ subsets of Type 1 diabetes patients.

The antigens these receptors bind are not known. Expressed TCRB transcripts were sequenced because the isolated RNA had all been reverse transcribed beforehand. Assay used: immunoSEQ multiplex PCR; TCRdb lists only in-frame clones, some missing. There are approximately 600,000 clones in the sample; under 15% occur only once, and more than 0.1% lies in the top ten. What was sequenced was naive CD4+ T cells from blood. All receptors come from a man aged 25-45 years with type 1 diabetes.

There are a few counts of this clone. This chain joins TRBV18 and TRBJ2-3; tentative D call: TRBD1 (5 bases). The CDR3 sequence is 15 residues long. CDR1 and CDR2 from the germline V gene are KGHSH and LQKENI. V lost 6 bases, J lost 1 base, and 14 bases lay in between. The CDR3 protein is CASSAQGSGTDTQYF. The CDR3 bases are TGTGCCAGCTCCGCGCAGGGTTCGGGCACAGATACGCAGTATTTT.

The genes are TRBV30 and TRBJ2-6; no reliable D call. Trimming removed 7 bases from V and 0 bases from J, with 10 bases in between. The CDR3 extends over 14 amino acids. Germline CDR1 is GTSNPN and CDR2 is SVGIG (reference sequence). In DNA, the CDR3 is TGTGCCTCCCCAAAGGCCTCTGGGGCCAACGTCCTGACTTTC. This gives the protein CASPKASGANVLTF.

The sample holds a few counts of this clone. The CDR3 sequence: CASSLYQETQYF. CDR3 bases: TGTGCCAGCAGTTTATACCAAGAGACCCAGTACTTC. The rearrangement joins TRBV27 to TRBJ2-5; no clear D gene. CDR3 size: 12 residues. The V gene's germline CDR1 is MNHEY and CDR2 SMNVEV (reference sequence). V was shortened by 1 base and J by 0 bases, with 0 bases between the two germline ends.

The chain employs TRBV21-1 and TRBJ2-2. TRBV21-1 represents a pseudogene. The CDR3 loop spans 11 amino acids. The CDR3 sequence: CASTPCSRLFF. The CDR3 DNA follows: TGTGCCAGCACCCCATGCTCAAGGCTGTTTTTT.

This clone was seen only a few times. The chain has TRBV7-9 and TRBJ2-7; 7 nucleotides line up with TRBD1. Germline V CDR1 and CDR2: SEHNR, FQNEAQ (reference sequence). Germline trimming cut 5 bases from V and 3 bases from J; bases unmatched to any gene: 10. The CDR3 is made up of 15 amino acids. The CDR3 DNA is TGTGCCAGCAGCCCTATCGGGACAGACAACTACGAGCAGTACTTC. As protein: CASSPIGTDNYEQYF.